The 5 T cell receptor beta chains given below trace back to one sample, sequenced in a study of cytomegalovirus exposure and HLA in healthy donors. PCR involved 60 Vbeta and 13 Jbeta primers. The method was immunoSEQ multiplex PCR; TCRdb's version includes in-frame clones alone and lacks a portion of them. The data show 180,000 or so clones, roughly 72% seen once. The sequenced material came from PBMCs. The source is a woman in her twenties or thirties in good health and CMV-seropositive.

The V call is TRBV7-2, the J call TRBJ1-2; TRBD1 agrees at 8 bases. J lost 7 bases, V lost 5 bases, and 18 bases had no gene match. CDR1 and CDR2 from the germline V gene are SGHTA and FQGNSA. The CDR3 is 17 amino acids. CDR3 sequence reads: CASSPYNPRQGYIGYTF. CDR3 bases: TGTGCCAGCAGCCCATACAATCCTCGACAGGGGTATATTGGCTACACCTTC. Combining the CDR3 with reference TRBV7-2 and TRBJ1-2 gives the whole variable domain GAGVSQSPSNKVTEKGKDVELRCDPISGHTALYWYRQSLGQGLEFLIYFQGNSAPDKSGLPSDRFSAERTGGSVSTLTIQRTQQEDSAVYLCASSPYNPRQGYIGYTFGSGTRLTVV.

This clone occurred a few times. The chain links TRBV15 to TRBJ1-3, with 11 bases matching TRBD1. CDR3 length: 18 amino acids. Germline CDR1 is LNHNV and CDR2 is YYDKDF (reference sequence). V lost 0 bases and J lost 4; bases outside the gene matches: 8. DNA of the CDR3: TGTGCCACCAGCAGAGATATTCCCGGGACAGGGGGAGGAAACACCATATATTTT. Translated, it gives CATSRDIPGTGGGNTIYF. The complete variable domain, with remaining parts taken from reference TRBV15 and TRBJ1-3, reads DAMVIQNPRYQVTQFGKPVTLSCSQTLNHNVMYWYQQKSSQAPKLLFHYYDKDFNNEADTPDNFQSRRPNTSFCFLDIRSPGLGDTAMYLCATSRDIPGTGGGNTIYFGEGSWLTVV.

This chain uses TRBV5-1 with TRBJ2-7; D is perhaps TRBD1 (6 bases). Germline-derived CDR1 and CDR2 are SGHRS and YFSETQ. Trimming took off 5 bases at V and 1 base at J, with 16 bases between the two ends. This CDR3 has 15 amino acids. The CDR3 nucleotides read TGCGCCAGCAGTGGTCAGAGGGGGAATTCCTACGAGCAGTACTTC. Translation: CASSGQRGNSYEQYF.

This sequence joins TRBV6-5 and TRBJ2-7; 8 bases line up with TRBD1. Germline V CDR1 and CDR2: MNHEY, SVGAGI. Germline trimming cut 2 bases from V and 3 bases from J; bases unmatched to any gene: 3. CDR3 size: 14 residues. CDR3 DNA: TGTGCCAGCAGTTACGACAGGGGAAACTACGAGCAGTACTTC. Amino acids: CASSYDRGNYEQYF.

This clone was recorded once. J is TRBJ2-7 and V is TRBV5-1, with 8 bases fitting TRBD1. The CDR3 extends over 15 amino acids. Germline CDR1 is SGHRS and CDR2 is YFSETQ. The junction had 9 bases not matched to a gene; V was cut back by 4 bases and J by 3 bases. The CDR3 here is CASSPNRDRFYEQYF. The CDR3 nucleotides read TGCGCCAGCAGCCCCAACCGGGACAGGTTCTACGAGCAGTACTTC. Full variable domain (outside the CDR3, taken from reference TRBV5-1 and TRBJ2-7): KAGVTQTPRYLIKTRGQQVTLSCSPISGHRSVSWYQQTPGQGLQFLFEYFSETQRNKGNFPGRFSGRQFSNSRSEMNVSTLELGDSALYLCASSPNRDRFYEQYFGPGTRLTVT.